Shown below are 10 T cell receptor beta chains from a single sample sequenced in a study of technical replicates of blood from a handful of donors. Profiling relied on immunoSEQ multiplex PCR, and the TCRdb table lists in-frame clones only, not all of them. Here the sample spans about 100,000 clones, just over 95% being singletons. The sample consisted of T cells isolated from PBMCs. These receptors were obtained from a human donor in good health.

DNA of the CDR3: TGCGCCAGCAGCTTGGCAATGAGGGATACGCAGTATTTT. It specifies CASSLAMRDTQYF. This rearrangement joins TRBV5-1 to TRBJ2-3; the D is unclear. V was cut by 0 bases and J by 6 bases, with 8 bases left in between. The CDR3 has 13 amino acids. Germline V gene data show CDR1 as SGHRS and CDR2 as YFSETQ.

CDR3 in amino acids: CASSIDSFLETQYF. The CDR3 region has the DNA TGTGCCAGTAGTATCGACAGCTTCTTGGAGACCCAGTACTTC. The V gene is TRBV19, the J gene TRBJ2-5; a possible D gene is TRBD1 (5 bases). The V and J ends lost 3 bases and 5 bases respectively, with 13 bases between them. The germline CDR1 and CDR2 sequences are LNHDA and SQIVND (reference sequence). The CDR3 loop spans 14 amino acids.

The rearrangement joins TRBV6-5 to TRBJ2-3, with 7 positions matching TRBD1. Per germline, CDR1 MNHEY and CDR2 SVGAGI. The V segment lost 6 bases and the J segment 6 bases; nucleotides outside the gene matches: 9. This CDR3 is built from 14 residues. This chain's CDR3 is CASRRTQGVDTQYF. The CDR3 nucleotides are TGTGCCAGCAGGCGAACCCAGGGGGTCGATACGCAGTATTTT.

This chain uses TRBV28 with TRBJ1-5; D possibly corresponds to TRBD1 (6 bases). CDR1 is MDHEN and CDR2 is SYDVKM in the germline V gene. Trimming took 6 bases from V and 2 from J, leaving 20 bases between them. This CDR3 contains 17 residues. This chain's CDR3 is CASRALEGDIGNQPQHF. CDR3 bases: TGTGCCAGCAGGGCGTTAGAAGGGGACATTGGCAATCAGCCCCAGCATTTT. Variable domain in full (rest from reference TRBV28 and TRBJ1-5): DVKVTQSSRYLVKRTGEKVFLECVQDMDHENMFWYRQDPGLGLRLIYFSYDVKMKEKGDIPEGYSVSREKKERFSLILESASTNQTSMYLCASRALEGDIGNQPQHFGDGTRLSIL.

The chain links TRBV27 to TRBJ2-6; 9 bases fit TRBD2. The CDR3 loop spans 16 amino acids. Trimming at V came to 6 bases and at J to 0 bases, leaving 3 bases not matched to a gene. The germline CDR1 and CDR2 sequences are MNHEY and SMNVEV (reference sequence). DNA of the CDR3: TGTGCCAGCAGGAATAGCGGGAGCTCTGGGGCCAACGTCCTGACTTTC. Protein sequence: CASRNSGSSGANVLTF.

The rearrangement joins TRBV29-1 to TRBJ2-1, with 8 bases matching TRBD2. After removal of 8 bases from V and 2 bases from J, the junction contained 5 bases not matched to a gene. The CDR3 length is 13 residues. The germline CDR1 and CDR2 sequences are SQVTM and ANQGSEA. The CDR3 DNA reads TGCAGCTCGGGGGGGTCAGCCTACAATGAGCAGTTCTTC. Translated: CSSGGSAYNEQFF.

This clone has only one observation. The chain is built from TRBV13 and TRBJ2-3; 13 positions agree with TRBD2. Germline assignment: CDR1 PRHDT and CDR2 FYEKMQ (reference sequence). V shed 5 bases, J shed 3 bases, and the junction held 11 bases outside the gene matches. The CDR3 sequence is 18 residues long. This CDR3 reads CASSLGLAGDWATDTQYF. The CDR3 DNA follows: TGTGCCAGCAGCCTCGGACTAGCGGGAGATTGGGCTACAGATACGCAGTATTTT.

The CDR3 sequence: CASSLGFSGGAGETQYF. CDR3 DNA: TGTGCCAGCAGCTTAGGCTTTAGCGGGGGGGCTGGAGAGACCCAGTACTTC. The chain joins TRBV13 to TRBJ2-5; 11 bases are a match to TRBD2. The junction had 7 bases not matched to a gene; V was cut back by 0 bases and J by 4 bases. The CDR3 has 17 amino acids. CDR1 PRHDT and CDR2 FYEKMQ come from the germline V gene (reference sequence).

The V and J genes are TRBV5-6 and TRBJ2-3; 10 nucleotides match TRBD1. The junction had 4 bases not matched to a gene; V was cut back by 4 bases and J by 2 bases. CDR1 is SGHDT and CDR2 is YYEEEE in the germline V gene. The CDR3 is 15 residues long. This CDR3 is CASSPGTGDTDTQYF. In nucleotides, the CDR3 is TGTGCCAGCAGCCCCGGGACAGGGGACACAGATACGCAGTATTTT.

This clone showed up just once. This rearrangement joins TRBV6-5 to TRBJ2-3; D is perhaps TRBD2 (6 bases). Trimming stripped 6 bases from V and 7 bases from J, with 11 bases between. CDR1 is MNHEY, CDR2 SVGAGI, per germline. This CDR3 is built from 12 residues. In DNA form, the CDR3 reads TGTGCCAGCAGAGCGGGCGTGCATACGCAGTATTTT. It codes for CASRAGVHTQYF.